Included here is one T cell receptor (beta chain) sequence, with context. TCRdb's copy holds only in-frame clones and misses some; the assay was immunoSEQ multiplex PCR. Found here are tens of thousands of clones, about 80% of them singletons; the top ten hold just under 20%. The source of the sample is a study of T cells in localized non-small cell lung cancer. The V end lost 1 base, the J end lost 0 bases, and 9 bases lay between the germline ends. CDR1 and CDR2 (germline): LNHDA, SQIVND (reference sequence). The length of the CDR3 is 15 residues. The TCR was taken from an older female donor with stage II squamous cell lung carcinoma. The starting material was peripheral blood, obtained before any cancer treatment. V is TRBV19 and J is TRBJ2-5, with D hard to call. CDR3 protein: CASSIGQSYQETQYF. The DNA of the CDR3 is TGTGCCAGTAGTATAGGCCAGTCGTACCAAGAGACCCAGTACTTC.